One T cell receptor beta chain is described in this entry. The target antigen is unknown. The CDR3 runs to 15 residues. CDR1 SGHNT and CDR2 YYREEE come from the germline V gene (reference sequence). V was clipped by 3 bases and J by 4 bases; unmatched bases: 8. The data stem from a study of OX40 agonist ivuxolimab in advanced cancers. Study findings and constraints: Antigen specificity was not determined for the expanded peripheral T cells. CD4+ T cells averaged fewer expanded clones than CD8+ T cells.

Generated by immunoSEQ multiplex PCR, the TCRdb table keeps only in-frame clones and is missing some. Among tens of thousands of clones listed, roughly 94% were seen once. V usage is TRBV5-4 and J usage is TRBJ1-2, with 8 bases lining up with TRBD1. The sequencing here drew on CD4+ or CD8+ T cells sorted from blood, taken in a trial of the OX40 agonist ivuxolimab. The clonotype comes from an adult with an advanced solid tumor such as melanoma, head and neck, liver or kidney cancer. The CDR3 spells CASSSPTGEFYGYTF. CDR3 bases: TGTGCCAGCAGCTCACCGACAGGGGAGTTCTATGGCTACACCTTC.